This TCR beta chain was recorded in a study of Graves' ophthalmopathy and Graves' hyperthyroidism (dated by TCRdb to 2016 to 2019). About the investigation overall: Peripheral blood was collected before any treatment was given, at the time of initial diagnosis. The study used signatures of the TCR beta repertoire to tell Graves' ophthalmopathy apart from Graves' hyperthyroidism and to predict which patients would progress to ophthalmopathy. In total, around 130 blood samples were TCR-sequenced: around 42 ophthalmopathy, approximately 80 hyperthyroidism and about 17 hyperthyroidism-to-ophthalmopathy patients. To explore V-J signatures that distinguish ophthalmopathy from hyperthyroidism, a discovery set of about a hundred patients was enrolled, made up of approximately 45 with ophthalmopathy and around 57 with stable hyperthyroidism. An independent validation cohort was composed of 18 hyperthyroidism patients and 17 patients who later progressed from hyperthyroidism to ophthalmopathy. In roughly 6 hyperthyroidism patients, T-cell repertoires of thyroid tissue and blood were compared. Following sampling, methimazole starting at 30 mg daily was administered to hyperthyroidism patients, and high-dose intravenous methylprednisolone was administered to ophthalmopathy patients. The 90 to 100 discovery patients were randomly split 7:3 into training and test sets.

This clonotype has ten or more counts. Its antigen is still unknown. Nothing much larger sits one base from this clone, and base qualities are not available. What the work shows at the level of the full study, not this receptor alone: Ophthalmopathy was separated from stable hyperthyroidism by the 13-signature model with 85% to 90% sensitivity and 81% to 84% specificity in cross-validation and with 80%/75% in the test set. Sample size was not statistically predetermined, and group allocation was not concealed from the investigators. In validation, the model predicted ophthalmopathy progression with less than 71% sensitivity and approximately 78% specificity; roughly 12 predicted patients were CT-confirmed with GO in a median of approximately 6.5 months. Among expanded thyroid clonotypes with frequency above 0.001, most also showed up in blood, which suggests that blood repertoires may reflect the thyroid immune response.

For repertoire sequencing, the TCR beta CDR3 regions were amplified from RNA transcripts. The first round was an RT-PCR using HTBI primers with the Qiagen OneStep RT-PCR kit, and this first round was followed by a second-round multiplex PCR, then size selection and purification. Libraries were sequenced on an Illumina HiSeq2000 using paired-end 100 bp reads. In the original analysis: SOAPnuke was used for read processing, and reads with adapters, uncalled bases, a mean Phred below 15, or no exact constant-primer or identifier match were discarded. High-quality paired reads were merged with COPE v1.2.5. Each unique nucleotide sequence was defined as a clonotype, and clonotypes were aligned to IMGT TRB V, D and J references with MiTCR v1.1. The analysis was limited to V-J combinations with a frequency above 0.0001, which together covered 99.2% of the repertoires. For each V-J combination, a TCR clonal expansion and chaos score was defined as the ratio of F50 clonal expansion to chaos observed in the TCRdist matrix. Features were reduced by Welch's t-statistics and random forest to over ten V-J combinations, which fed a naive Bayes classifier. The Morisita-Horn index was used to measure how similar the thyroid and blood repertoires were. TCRdb redid the processing of the public reads, applying fastp at Q25 and MiXCR, and retained in-frame beta chains. Each CDR3 protein appears once, grouped with its most common genes and DNA. TCRdb's processing, not the authors', yielded these V and J calls. The sample contains a few hundred thousand distinct CDR3 sequences, about 16% of them found a single time. The top ten hold 1.6% of the sample.

The ophthalmopathy patients had moderately to severely active disease, with a Clinical Activity Score of 3 or higher, a NOSPECS grade of 4 or higher, and a disease duration of less than 3 months. Patients with other autoimmune diseases, uncontrolled infections, pregnancy or lactation were excluded from the study. Diagnosis relied on clinical symptoms, serum thyroxine, TRAb, thyroid ultrasound and orbital computed tomography. Using Ficoll-Paque density gradient centrifugation, PBMCs were isolated from 10 ml of fresh peripheral blood. Total RNA was extracted with Trizol reagent and quality-checked on an Agilent 2100 Bioanalyzer. The source of this sequence is a woman younger than 30 with Graves' ophthalmopathy. Donor details come from another sample of the same person, matched by shared clones. The sequencing sample was made of peripheral blood.

The DNA is as follows: TGTGCCAGCAGCCCCTCCGGAGGGGGAAGCTCTGGAAACACCATATATTTT. It specifies CASSPSGGGSSGNTIYF. The chain is encoded by TRBV9 joined to TRBJ1-3; TRBD1 is perhaps the D gene, given 6 matching bases. The germline V gene yields SGDLS for CDR1 and YYNGEE for CDR2. From the cysteine up to the phenylalanine, the CDR3 has a length of 17 residues. The read is trimmed to its CDR3 DNA, 51 bases read in frame from base 1. V is pared back by 4 bases and J by 0 bases, with 17 bases lying between the germline termini.